Below, 23 T cell receptor beta chains from the same sample are listed, as sequenced in a study of T cells after yellow fever vaccination. One entry per CDR3 protein results from TCRdb running MiXCR on the 5' RACE reads. Among roughly 50,000 distinct CDR3 sequences, 7.4% were seen once, and the ten largest hold 25% to 30%. Specimen: CD8+ T cells sorted from PBMCs, collected roughly 15 days after the first yellow fever vaccination. These receptors all stem from a man aged 18-30 years who received the YFV17D yellow fever vaccine.

The sample holds many counts of this clonotype. The chain is built from TRBV20-1 and TRBJ1-2, with 9 bases matching TRBD1. The CDR3 is made up of 13 amino acids. Germline V gives CDR1 DFQATT, CDR2 SNEGSKA (reference sequence). CDR3 amino acids: CRGTGIGSYGYTF. CDR3 nucleotide sequence: TGCAGAGGGACAGGGATTGGGTCCTATGGCTACACCTTC.

This clonotype was seen at least ten times. The chain joins TRBV5-1 to TRBJ1-2, with TRBD1 matching over 9 bases. Trimming at V came to 0 bases and at J to 3 bases, leaving 0 bases not matched to a gene. The CDR3 loop spans 14 amino acids. CDR1 and CDR2 from the germline V gene are SGHRS and YFSETQ. CDR3 sequence reads: CASSLGQGDYGYTF. The CDR3 DNA reads TGCGCCAGCAGCTTGGGACAGGGGGACTATGGCTACACCTTC. The full variable domain, completed using reference TRBV5-1 and TRBJ1-2, is KAGVTQTPRYLIKTRGQQVTLSCSPISGHRSVSWYQQTPGQGLQFLFEYFSETQRNKGNFPGRFSGRQFSNSRSEMNVSTLELGDSALYLCASSLGQGDYGYTFGSGTRLTVV.

The V gene is TRBV4-2, the J gene TRBJ2-7; no firm D call. CDR1 and CDR2 (germline): LGHNA, YNFKEQ. V was cut by 4 bases and J by 0 bases, with 10 bases left in between. The CDR3 contains 14 residues. CDR3 in DNA: TGTGCCAGCAGCCCTGGGCTCAGCTCCTACGAGCAGTACTTC. This sequence encodes CASSPGLSSYEQYF.

This clonotype was seen ten or more times. V is TRBV4-3 and J is TRBJ2-1, with D perhaps matching TRBD1 (6 bases). Per the germline V gene, CDR1 is LGHNA and CDR2 is YSLEER. CDR3 length: 17 residues. Trimming took 1 base from V and 4 from J, leaving 17 bases between them. The CDR3 DNA reads TGCGCCAGCAGCCAAGGCCTTCAGGGGTTGTCGTACAATGAGCAGTTCTTC. Translating gives CASSQGLQGLSYNEQFF.

This clonotype was counted at least ten times. The V gene is TRBV3-1, the J gene TRBJ2-7, with a tentative D call TRBD2 (6 bases). Germline V lookup: CDR1 LGHDT, CDR2 YNNKEL (reference sequence). Deletions cut 5 bases from V and 6 bases from J, with 26 bases between. CDR3 length: 17 residues. The CDR3 spells CASSAGLSSPVGVEQYF. As DNA, the CDR3 is TGTGCCAGCAGCGCCGGACTATCTAGCCCCGTCGGGGTCGAGCAGTACTTC.

This clonotype was seen ten or more times. The chain employs TRBV10-3 and TRBJ2-1; 7 nucleotides match TRBD1. CDR3 length: 14 residues. Germline assignment: CDR1 ENHRY and CDR2 SYGVKD. V was clipped by 5 bases and J by 3 bases; unmatched bases: 4. This CDR3 is CAISTGTDYNEQFF. In DNA form, the CDR3 reads TGTGCCATCAGTACCGGGACAGACTACAATGAGCAGTTCTTC.

This clonotype came up a few times. This chain uses TRBV6-2 or TRBV6-3 with TRBJ2-5, with no clear D. Trimming removed 4 bases at V and 0 bases at J, with 9 bases between. This CDR3 spans 14 amino acids. Germline lookup yields CDR1 MNHEY and CDR2 SVGEGT. The CDR3 DNA reads TGTGCCAGCAGTTCCGGTGGGGACCAAGAGACCCAGTACTTC. Translating gives CASSSGGDQETQYF.

In its sample, this clonotype was seen many times. The chain uses TRBV14 and TRBJ1-5, with D maybe TRBD1 (5 bases). Germline CDR1 and CDR2: SGHDN and FVKESK. The CDR3 is 18 residues long. V lost 1 base, J lost 1 base, and 17 bases lay in between. The CDR3 region is CASSQVFSGWGSNQPQHF. In DNA form, the CDR3 reads TGTGCCAGCAGCCAAGTATTTTCAGGGTGGGGAAGCAATCAGCCCCAGCATTTT.

This clonotype was observed at least ten times. V is TRBV6-5 and J is TRBJ1-6, with TRBD1 identical over 7 bases. The CDR3 is made up of 16 amino acids. In germline, CDR1 is MNHEY, CDR2 SVGAGI. Trimming took 0 bases from V and 3 from J; bases not matched to a gene: 2. DNA of the CDR3: TGTGCCAGCAGTTACTCGGGACAGCTCTATAATTCACCCCTCCACTTT. Its translation is CASSYSGQLYNSPLHF.

This clonotype showed up many times. The gene calls are TRBV6-5 and TRBJ2-7, with 10 bases matching TRBD1. The CDR3 totals 17 residues. Germline values: CDR1 MNHEY, CDR2 SVGAGI. V shed 2 bases and J 6 bases; nucleotides not matched to a gene: 13. The CDR3 here is CASSYRVPGQGSLEQYF. The CDR3 coding sequence is TGTGCCAGCAGTTACCGGGTTCCGGGACAGGGGTCCCTCGAGCAGTACTTC.

The table lists this clonotype with a few counts. The chain couples TRBV15 to TRBJ2-2; D tentatively reads TRBD1 or TRBD2 (5 bases each). V was trimmed by 1 base and J by 3 bases, leaving 9 bases between them. This CDR3 has 15 amino acids. Per the germline V gene, CDR1 is LNHNV and CDR2 is YYDKDF (reference sequence). The CDR3, as DNA: TGTGCCACCAGCAGAGGGGACGGAGACACCGGGGAGCTGTTTTTT. Residues: CATSRGDGDTGELFF.

The chain recombines TRBV5-1 with TRBJ1-1; no definite D call. The CDR3 contains 15 residues. In germline, CDR1 is SGHRS, CDR2 YFSETQ. Trimming took 4 bases from V and 4 from J, leaving 17 bases between them. Here the CDR3 DNA reads TGCGCCAGCAGCGCCTGGCCCGGGGAGACCACTGAAGCTTTCTTT. Its translation: CASSAWPGETTEAFF.

This clonotype was seen repeatedly, ten times or more. The rearrangement uses TRBV20-1 and TRBJ2-6, with 9 bases lining up with TRBD1. Looked up from germline, CDR1 is DFQATT and CDR2 is SNEGSKA (reference sequence). This CDR3 has 16 residues. V shed 4 bases and J 1 base; nucleotides not matched to a gene: 5. The CDR3 loop reads CSATGTGISGANVLTF. CDR3 bases: TGCAGTGCTACCGGGACAGGGATATCTGGGGCCAACGTCCTGACTTTC.

At least ten counts were recorded for this clonotype. The chain links TRBV4-3 to TRBJ2-3; 7 nucleotides align to TRBD1. J lost 1 base, V lost 1 base, and 11 bases had no gene match. The CDR3 extends over 18 amino acids. Germline-derived CDR1 and CDR2 are LGHNA and YSLEER. CDR3: CASSQGVGWDSRTDTQYF. CDR3 in DNA: TGCGCCAGCAGCCAAGGGGTAGGGTGGGACAGCCGCACAGATACGCAGTATTTT.

This clonotype was found many times. The chain couples TRBV7-6 to TRBJ2-2; no definite D call. Trimming took 3 bases from V and 7 from J, leaving 9 bases between them. The V gene's germline CDR1 is SGHVS and CDR2 FNYEAQ. The CDR3 runs 13 residues. CDR3 sequence: CASSFSGGGELFF. The CDR3 region has the DNA TGTGCCAGCAGCTTCTCCGGCGGCGGGGAGCTGTTTTTT.

The V and J genes are TRBV28 and TRBJ2-7; D might be TRBD1 (5 bases). The V end was cut by 2 bases, the J end by 4 bases, with 15 bases between. The CDR3 covers 15 residues. Germline values: CDR1 MDHEN, CDR2 SYDVKM. The CDR3 reads CASSLEGVLIYEQYF. The CDR3 DNA sequence: TGTGCCAGCAGTTTAGAAGGGGTCCTGATATACGAGCAGTACTTC.

V is TRBV4-1 and J is TRBJ2-7; TRBD1 agrees at 7 bases. There are 15 residues in the CDR3. With 2 bases clipped from V and 4 bases from J, the junction kept 8 bases outside the gene matches. CDR1 is MGHRA and CDR2 is YSYEKL in the germline V gene. The DNA for the CDR3 is TGCGCCAGCAGCCAACTAAGGGACAGACAATACGAGCAGTACTTC. Protein product: CASSQLRDRQYEQYF.

This clonotype has ten or more counts. This chain uses TRBV9 with TRBJ1-6; 7 positions agree with TRBD1. Trimming cost V 3 bases and J 0 bases; bases outside gene matches: 6. This CDR3 contains 17 residues. Germline CDR1 and CDR2: SGDLS and YYNGEE. CDR3 region: CASSEGDSSSYNSPLHF. Here the CDR3 DNA reads TGTGCCAGCAGCGAGGGGGACAGTAGCTCCTATAATTCACCCCTCCACTTT.

This clonotype was detected ten times or more. The V call is TRBV11-1, the J call TRBJ2-1; D is perhaps TRBD2 (6 bases). Germline CDR1 and CDR2: SGHAT and FQDESV (reference sequence). The CDR3 length is 18 residues. V dropped 5 bases and J dropped 13 bases, with 33 bases sitting between them. The CDR3 here is CASSLYPNTRDSRFGQFF. The CDR3 DNA is TGTGCCAGCAGCCTCTACCCGAATACCCGGGACTCACGTTTCGGACAGTTCTTC.

This clonotype was detected many times. The chain joins TRBV6-2 or TRBV6-3 to TRBJ1-2; the D gene is possibly TRBD1 (5 bases). The V gene lost 6 bases and the J gene lost 4 bases, with 12 bases spanning the gap. Germline V gene sequence: CDR1 MNHEY, CDR2 SVGEGT. The CDR3 is 13 residues long. The CDR3 DNA sequence: TGTGCCAGCAGAAGGGAGGGGATCTATGGCTACACCTTC. This sequence encodes CASRREGIYGYTF.

This clonotype showed up many times. V is TRBV10-2 and J is TRBJ2-2; the D is unclear. The CDR3 loop spans 13 amino acids. V lost 6 bases and J lost 2, with 7 bases in between. Per germline, CDR1 WSHSY and CDR2 SAAADI. CDR3 sequence reads: CASRQINTGELFF. CDR3 in DNA: TGCGCCAGCAGACAAATCAACACCGGGGAGCTGTTTTTT.

Ten or more counts support this clonotype. The V gene is TRBV5-1, the J gene TRBJ2-3; D may match TRBD1 or TRBD2 (5 bases each). Trimming removed 4 bases from V and 1 base from J, with 13 bases in between. This CDR3 comprises 15 residues. CDR1 is SGHRS, CDR2 YFSETQ, per germline. CDR3 residues: CASSGRDRGTDTQYF. The CDR3 region has the DNA TGCGCCAGCAGCGGCCGGGACCGAGGCACAGATACGCAGTATTTT. The full variable domain, its missing parts supplied by reference TRBV5-1 and TRBJ2-3, is KAGVTQTPRYLIKTRGQQVTLSCSPISGHRSVSWYQQTPGQGLQFLFEYFSETQRNKGNFPGRFSGRQFSNSRSEMNVSTLELGDSALYLCASSGRDRGTDTQYFGPGTRLTVL.

This clonotype was found many times. V usage is TRBV12-3 or TRBV12-4 and J usage is TRBJ2-2; tentatively, D is TRBD2 (7 bases). This CDR3 spans 16 amino acids. Trimming took 7 bases from V and 6 from J, leaving 21 bases between them. CDR3 in DNA: TGTGCCAGCAACGCCCCTCGGGGGGCGCAAGCCGGGGAGCTGTTTTTT. Its translation: CASNAPRGAQAGELFF.